This TCR beta chain was retrieved from a study of blood T cell repertoires in COVID-19. Study-level background: Samples representing acute and convalescent COVID-19 were sourced from the United States, Italy and Spain. Sources were T cells, B-cell-depleted T cells, or PBMCs; the material itself was cDNA or gDNA.

Germline V lookup: CDR1 MNHNS, CDR2 SASEGT. J lost 3 bases, V lost 2 bases, and 4 bases had no gene match. This CDR3 spans 15 amino acids. Original processing methods: Estimates of nucleated cell counts were drawn from the amplification of reference gene primers. Sequenced by immunoSEQ multiplex PCR; TCRdb stores in-frame clones only, minus some. V, J and clone size are taken as reported in that table, and D and trimming were inferred from the DNA itself. The sample shows more than 150,000 clones, 85% to 90% of them seen only once. The sequence was collected from a man in his fifties or sixties with active or convalescent COVID-19. The genes are TRBV6-1 and TRBJ2-1; 7 nucleotides match TRBD1. Sequencing used peripheral blood. The CDR3 DNA is TGTGCCAGCAGTGAATGGCCAGGGGGCTACAATGAGCAGTTCTTC. Protein product: CASSEWPGGYNEQFF.